This passage covers 5 T cell receptor beta chains from one sample sequenced in a study of CD8 T cells in ankylosing spondylitis. These TCRs' antigens remain unknown. Study observations and caveats: What seemed typical of ankylosing spondylitis blood was a TCR beta motif built from eight highly homologous variants.

TCRdb fed the 5' RACE reads into MiXCR, producing one record per CDR3 protein. In the table there are roughly 670,000 distinct CDR3 sequences, under 20% of which are singletons. The sample taken for sequencing was blood, either unsorted or a sorted T cell fraction (not recorded which). The receptor set was obtained from a male donor with ankylosing spondylitis.

V gene TRBV7-8 combines with J gene TRBJ1-5; maybe TRBD1 (6 bases). CDR3 length: 15 amino acids. The V gene lost 5 bases and the J gene lost 0 bases, with 11 bases spanning the gap. The germline gives CDR1 SGHVS, CDR2 FQNEAQ. CDR3 nucleotide sequence: TGTGCCAGCAGCCCGGGGGCGTATAGCAATCAGCCCCAGCATTTT. Translated: CASSPGAYSNQPQHF.

The chain carries TRBV5-6 and TRBJ2-3, with a tentative D call TRBD1 (6 bases). The CDR3 has 16 residues. V dropped 0 bases and J dropped 2 bases, with 13 bases sitting between them. Germline CDR1 and CDR2: SGHDT and YYEEEE. CDR3 loop: CASSLAAGAPTDTQYF. Here the CDR3 DNA reads TGTGCCAGCAGCTTGGCCGCAGGGGCCCCCACAGATACGCAGTATTTT.

The chain joins TRBV5-1 to TRBJ1-1; 7 nucleotides agree with TRBD1. V lost 0 bases to trimming and J lost 5 bases; unmatched junction nucleotides: 4. From germline, CDR1 is SGHRS and CDR2 YFSETQ. The CDR3 contains 14 residues. CDR3: CASSLERGRTEAFF. The CDR3 DNA follows: TGCGCCAGCAGCTTGGAAAGGGGGCGGACTGAAGCTTTCTTT.

The V gene is TRBV11-2, the J gene TRBJ2-5; D is unclear. This CDR3 region has 14 residues. Germline V lookup: CDR1 SGHAT, CDR2 FQNNGV. Trimming took off 5 bases at V and 5 bases at J, with 15 bases between the two ends. The CDR3: CASSNTDYWETQYF. The CDR3 region has the DNA TGTGCCAGCAGCAATACAGATTACTGGGAGACCCAGTACTTC. Variable domain in full (rest from reference TRBV11-2 and TRBJ2-5): EAGVAQSPRYKIIEKRQSVAFWCNPISGHATLYWYQQILGQGPKLLIQFQNNGVVDDSQLPKDRFSAERLKGVDSTLKIQPAKLEDSAVYLCASSNTDYWETQYFGPGTRLLVL.

This clonotype was observed a handful of times. This may arise from a read error, as a much more abundant clone is one base away. V usage is TRBV28 and J usage is TRBJ2-7, with 10 bases matching TRBD2. This CDR3 is built from 14 residues. Trimming took 2 bases from V and 3 from J; bases not matched to a gene: 1. Germline CDR1 MDHEN, CDR2 SYDVKM. DNA of the CDR3: TGTGCCAGCAGTTTAAGGACTAGCGGCTACGAGCAGTACTTC. Amino acid sequence: CASSLRTSGYEQYF. Based on the CDR3 plus reference TRBV28 and TRBJ2-7, the full variable domain is DVKVTQSSRYLVKRTGEKVFLECVQDMDHENMFWYRQDPGLGLRLIYFSYDVKMKEKGDIPEGYSVSREKKERFSLILESASTNQTSMYLCASSLRTSGYEQYFGPGTRLTVT.